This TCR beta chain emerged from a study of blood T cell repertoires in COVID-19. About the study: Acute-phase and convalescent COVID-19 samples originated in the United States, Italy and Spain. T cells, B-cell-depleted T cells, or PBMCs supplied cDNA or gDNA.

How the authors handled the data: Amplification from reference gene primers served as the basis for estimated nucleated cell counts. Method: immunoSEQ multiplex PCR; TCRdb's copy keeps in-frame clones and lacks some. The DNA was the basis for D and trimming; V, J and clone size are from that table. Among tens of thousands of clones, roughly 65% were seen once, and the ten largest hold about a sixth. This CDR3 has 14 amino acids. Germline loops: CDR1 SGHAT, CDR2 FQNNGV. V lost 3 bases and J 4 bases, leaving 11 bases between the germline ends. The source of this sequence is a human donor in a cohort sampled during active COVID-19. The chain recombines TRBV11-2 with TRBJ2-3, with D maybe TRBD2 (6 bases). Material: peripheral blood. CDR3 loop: CASSLVRDSDTQYF. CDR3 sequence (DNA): TGTGCCAGCAGCTTGGTGCGGGATTCAGATACGCAGTATTTT.